This T cell receptor (beta chain) is from a study of T cells in Graves' hyperthyroidism and ophthalmopathy. There are many counts of this clonotype. The antigen is undetermined. From germline, CDR1 is MGHDK and CDR2 SYGVNS. CDR3 length: 15 amino acids. Trimming removed 3 bases from V and 2 bases from J, with 8 bases in between. Points from the study as a whole: A 13 V-J model separated ophthalmopathy from stable hyperthyroidism. Most clonotypes expanded in thyroid above 0.001 were likewise present in blood.

Investigators excluded patients with uncontrolled infection, other autoimmune disease, pregnancy or lactation. TCR beta CDR3 sequences were amplified from RNA transcripts. Using the HTBI primer set, a first-round RT-PCR was run on the TCR CDR3. TCRdb called the multiplex PCR reads again in MiXCR, with one record for every CDR3 protein. The sample contains a few hundred thousand distinct CDR3 sequences, around a sixth of which appear only once. This clonotype was obtained from a woman aged 40 to 49 with Graves' ophthalmopathy. The sequenced material came from blood. The chain recombines TRBV25-1 with TRBJ2-6, with D perhaps matching TRBD1 (7 bases). The CDR3 here is CASSDRGAGANVLTF. CDR3 coding DNA: TGTGCCAGCAGTGACAGGGGGGCTGGGGCCAACGTCCTGACTTTC.